This T cell receptor beta chain was identified during a study of early stage breast cancer tumors. About the study: ER+/PR+/HER2- status applied to about 75% of the 16 invasive breast tumors. Among around 12 ER+/PR+/HER2- tumors, eight were ductal, four lobular. General study findings and limits: Most shared enriched TCRB sequences were commonly generated ones.

The CDR3 runs to 13 residues. Sequencing was performed with immunoSEQ multiplex PCR; in TCRdb, only in-frame clones are kept and a portion is missing. This table holds some 32,000 clones, more than 65% found once. As for this clone: Its antigen is currently unknown. At one boundary the junction diverges from the germline segment, which might be a read error.

This clonotype was sampled from a person under 45 with breast cancer. Sequencing used breast tumor tissue. The rearrangement joins TRBV5-3 to TRBJ2-7; D not resolved. TRBV5-3 qualifies as an ORF whose function is uncertain. As DNA, the CDR3 is TGCGCCAGCAGCCAAGATCCGACCTACGAGCAGTACTTC. Its translation is CASSQDPTYEQYF.